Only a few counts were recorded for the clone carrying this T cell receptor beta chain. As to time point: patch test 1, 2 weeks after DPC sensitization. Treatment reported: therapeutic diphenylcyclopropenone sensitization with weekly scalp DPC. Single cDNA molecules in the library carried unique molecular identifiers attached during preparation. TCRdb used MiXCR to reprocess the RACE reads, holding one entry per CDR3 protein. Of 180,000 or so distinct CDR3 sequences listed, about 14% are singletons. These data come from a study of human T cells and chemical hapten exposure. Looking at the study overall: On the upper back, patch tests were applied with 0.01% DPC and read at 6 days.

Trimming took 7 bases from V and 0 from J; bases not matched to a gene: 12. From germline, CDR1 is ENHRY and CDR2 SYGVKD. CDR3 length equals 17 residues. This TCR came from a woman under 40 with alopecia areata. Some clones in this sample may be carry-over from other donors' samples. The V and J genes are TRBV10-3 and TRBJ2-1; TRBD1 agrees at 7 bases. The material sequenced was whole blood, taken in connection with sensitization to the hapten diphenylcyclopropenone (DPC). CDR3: CAITPGQKDGSYNEQFF. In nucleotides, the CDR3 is TGTGCCATCACCCCGGGACAGAAAGACGGCTCCTACAATGAGCAGTTCTTC.